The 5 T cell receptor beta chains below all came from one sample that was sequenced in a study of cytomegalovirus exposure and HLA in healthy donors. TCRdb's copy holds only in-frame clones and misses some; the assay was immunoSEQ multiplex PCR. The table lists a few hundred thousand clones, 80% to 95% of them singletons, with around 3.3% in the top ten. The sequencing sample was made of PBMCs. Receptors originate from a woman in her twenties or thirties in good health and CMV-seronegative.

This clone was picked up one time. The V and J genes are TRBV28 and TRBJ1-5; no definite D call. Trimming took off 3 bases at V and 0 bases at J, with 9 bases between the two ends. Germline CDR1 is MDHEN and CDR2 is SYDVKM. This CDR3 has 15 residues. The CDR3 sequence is CASSFQTDSNQPQHF. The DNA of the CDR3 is TGTGCCAGCAGTTTCCAAACAGATAGCAATCAGCCCCAGCATTTT.

CDR3 nucleotides: TGTGCCAGCAGCCAAGATTTGGCTGGGGCCAACGTCCTGACTTTC. Protein: CASSQDLAGANVLTF. The rearrangement joins TRBV4-2 to TRBJ2-6; D remains unclear. The CDR3 is 15 residues long. CDR1 is LGHNA, CDR2 YNFKEQ, per germline. Trimming removed 0 bases at V and 2 bases at J, with 5 bases between.

The CDR3 reads CASSLDEKGVDTF. The CDR3, as DNA: TGTGCCAGCAGTTTAGATGAGAAGGGGGTGGATACCTTC. The chain combines TRBV28 with TRBJ1-2, with D perhaps TRBD1 (6 bases). Germline-derived CDR1 and CDR2 are MDHEN and SYDVKM. Trimming took off 2 bases at V and 14 bases at J, with 18 bases between the two ends. This CDR3 has 13 amino acids.

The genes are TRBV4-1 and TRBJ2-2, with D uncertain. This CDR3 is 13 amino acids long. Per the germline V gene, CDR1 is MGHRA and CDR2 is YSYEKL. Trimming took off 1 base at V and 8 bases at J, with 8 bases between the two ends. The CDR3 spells CASSQGFGGELFF. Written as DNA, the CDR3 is TGCGCCAGCAGCCAAGGGTTCGGGGGGGAGCTGTTTTTT.

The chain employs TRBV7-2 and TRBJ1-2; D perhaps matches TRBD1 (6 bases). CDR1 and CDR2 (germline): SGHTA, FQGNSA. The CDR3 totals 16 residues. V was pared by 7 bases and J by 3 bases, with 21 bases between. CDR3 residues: CASNDRFLPGDYGYTF. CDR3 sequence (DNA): TGTGCCAGCAACGACAGGTTCCTTCCGGGGGACTATGGCTACACCTTC.